The 13 T cell receptor beta chains given below trace back to one sample, sequenced in a study of T cell changes during pregnancy in multiple sclerosis. Method: immunoSEQ multiplex PCR; TCRdb's copy keeps in-frame clones and lacks some. The table has 80,000 to 100,000 clones, around 92% seen once. Sequenced material: peripheral blood, taken in the first trimester of pregnancy. These receptors were taken from a female donor with multiple sclerosis, enrolled in a pregnancy study.

The chain links TRBV7-2 to TRBJ2-7; the match to TRBD2 covers 11 bases. CDR3 size: 13 residues. Germline V gene lookup returns CDR1 SGHTA and CDR2 FQGNSA. The V segment lost 6 bases and the J segment 6 bases; nucleotides outside the gene matches: 4. For the CDR3, the DNA is TGTGCCAGCAGTTATAGCGGGGGGGGCGAGCAGTACTTC. This encodes CASSYSGGGEQYF.

In this sample, this clone turned up once. The chain combines TRBV4-1 with TRBJ2-7; tentatively, D is TRBD1 (6 bases). This CDR3 is built from 14 residues. CDR1 is MGHRA, CDR2 YSYEKL, per germline. Between the trimmed V and J ends, which lost 0 bases and 2 bases, there was a span of 8 bases. CDR3 DNA sequence: TGCGCCAGCAGCCAAGAACACAGGGCCTACGAGCAGTACTTC. This encodes CASSQEHRAYEQYF.

V gene TRBV4-2 combines with J gene TRBJ2-7, with 8 positions matching TRBD2. The V segment lost 0 bases and the J segment 0 bases; nucleotides outside the gene matches: 10. This CDR3 region has 18 residues. Germline V CDR1 and CDR2: LGHNA, YNFKEQ. This CDR3 reads CASSQDTPGGGSSYEQYF. In DNA, the CDR3 is TGTGCCAGCAGCCAAGACACCCCGGGGGGGGGTAGCTCCTACGAGCAGTACTTC.

The rearrangement uses TRBV2 and TRBJ1-1, with 10 positions matching TRBD1. Trimming at V came to 6 bases and at J to 7 bases, leaving 8 bases not matched to a gene. The CDR3 consists of 14 residues. CDR1 SNHLY and CDR2 FYNNEI come from the germline V gene. CDR3 DNA: TGTGCCAGCAGGACAGGGGGCGCCTATAGTGAAGCTTTCTTT. This translates into CASRTGGAYSEAFF.

The genes are TRBV7-8 and TRBJ2-7; no definite D call. The germline V and J ends were trimmed by 2 bases and 2 bases, with 7 bases remaining between them. The CDR3 sequence is 13 residues long. Germline CDR1 and CDR2: SGHVS and FQNEAQ. The DNA of the CDR3 is TGTGCCAGCAGCTTATCGTCGGCCTACGAGCAGTACTTC. It yields the protein CASSLSSAYEQYF.

The count of this clone is one. V usage is TRBV7-3 and J usage is TRBJ1-5, with a weak D call TRBD1 (5 bases). The germline V gene encodes CDR1 SGHTA and CDR2 FQGTGA. The CDR3 sequence is 15 residues long. Trimming removed 5 bases at V and 5 bases at J, with 16 bases between. CDR3 nucleotides: TGTGCCAGCAGCCAAAGGGAGGGACTTTATCAGCCCCAGCATTTT. Protein product: CASSQREGLYQPQHF.

The rearrangement links TRBV27 to TRBJ2-7; 8 bases agree with TRBD1. Unmatched junction bases numbered 8, after V lost 8 bases and J lost 2 bases. Germline V gene lookup returns CDR1 MNHEY and CDR2 SMNVEV (reference sequence). The CDR3 runs 14 residues. This CDR3 reads CASQAGQGPYEQYF. The CDR3 coding sequence is TGTGCCAGCCAAGCCGGACAGGGCCCCTACGAGCAGTACTTC.

The sample holds a few counts of this clone. The chain employs TRBV19 and TRBJ1-1; D gene unclear. Trimming left V 6 bases short and J 4 bases short, with 18 bases between. The length of the CDR3 is 15 residues. Germline lookup yields CDR1 LNHDA and CDR2 SQIVND (reference sequence). The CDR3 sequence: CASSDSRVWTTEAFF. In DNA form, the CDR3 reads TGTGCCAGTAGCGATTCGAGGGTGTGGACCACTGAAGCTTTCTTT.

The chain is built from TRBV5-8 and TRBJ1-2; D is uncertain. Germline V lookup: CDR1 SGHTS, CDR2 YDEGEE. With 0 bases removed from V and 4 bases from J, the gap between germline ends came to 7 bases. The CDR3 contains 13 residues. As DNA, the CDR3 is TGTGCCAGCAGCTTGGGGGCAGTCTATGGCTACACCTTC. It translates to CASSLGAVYGYTF.

The chain uses TRBV19 and TRBJ2-1, with 10 bases that match TRBD2. Germline CDR1 is LNHDA and CDR2 is SQIVND (reference sequence). Trimming cost V 1 base and J 7 bases; bases outside gene matches: 4. The CDR3 extends over 15 amino acids. CDR3 coding DNA: TGTGCCAGTAGTATAGCAGCGGGAGGGCCGAATGAGCAGTTCTTC. Residues: CASSIAAGGPNEQFF.

The V call is TRBV7-9, the J call TRBJ2-2, with 7 bases identical to TRBD1. CDR1 is SEHNR, CDR2 FQNEAQ, per germline (reference sequence). This CDR3 has 16 residues. The V and J ends lost 0 bases and 4 bases, in that order; junction bases with no gene match: 5. Written as DNA, the CDR3 is TGTGCCAGCAGCTTAGCACAGGGGATAAGCACCGGGGAGCTGTTTTTT. This codes for CASSLAQGISTGELFF. The entire variable domain, with the rest obtained from reference TRBV7-9 and TRBJ2-2, is as follows: DTGVSQNPRHKITKRGQNVTFRCDPISEHNRLYWYRQTLGQGPEFLTYFQNEAQLEKSRLLSDRFSAERPKGSFSTLEIQRTEQGDSAMYLCASSLAQGISTGELFFGEGSRLTVL.

The V and J genes are TRBV7-2 and TRBJ2-1; tentatively, D is TRBD1 (5 bases). This CDR3 comprises 12 residues. V was pared by 1 base and J by 14 bases, with 12 bases between. Germline V lookup: CDR1 SGHTA, CDR2 FQGNSA. DNA for the CDR3: TGTGCCAGCAGCTTAGTATCCAGGGCTAAGTTCTTC. Amino acid sequence: CASSLVSRAKFF.

This chain connects TRBV9 to TRBJ2-1; a possible D gene is TRBD2 (5 bases). Trimming took off 0 bases at V and 0 bases at J, with 13 bases between the two ends. Germline V gene sequence: CDR1 SGDLS, CDR2 YYNGEE. The CDR3 is made up of 17 amino acids. The DNA for the CDR3 is TGTGCCAGCAGCGTAGATTTAGCGTCTAGCTCCTACAATGAGCAGTTCTTC. This sequence encodes CASSVDLASSSYNEQFF.